These 10 T cell receptor beta chains were all obtained from the same sample, sequenced in a study of regulatory T cells in long-lasting Graves disease. Noted time point: persistent/refractory GD, antithyroid drugs over 5 years with positive TRAb. PBMC RNA served as the TCR library source. Arm-PCR with iRepertoire HTBI primers amplified the CDR3 regions for these TCR beta libraries. TCRdb re-derived calls from the multiplex PCR reads in MiXCR, one entry per CDR3 protein. The sample lists 500,000 to 700,000 distinct CDR3 sequences; around 30% were seen once. The sample in question was peripheral blood mononuclear cells (PBMCs), obtained when the disease was refractory, from a patient treated with antithyroid drugs. The source of these receptors is a female donor with Graves disease.

This clonotype was detected ten times or more. This sequence joins TRBV7-3 and TRBJ2-7, with TRBD2 matching over 9 bases. This CDR3 contains 14 residues. V trimming: 5 bases; J trimming: 3 bases; junction bases outside the gene matches: 5. Germline V gives CDR1 SGHTA, CDR2 FQGTGA. The CDR3 loop is CASSLAGTNYEQYF. The CDR3 DNA reads TGTGCCAGCAGCCTAGCGGGGACTAACTACGAGCAGTACTTC. The full variable domain, its missing parts supplied by reference TRBV7-3 and TRBJ2-7, is GAGVSQTPSNKVTEKGKYVELRCDPISGHTALYWYRQSLGQGPEFLIYFQGTGAADDSGLPNDRFFAVRPEGSVSTLKIQRTERGDSAVYLCASSLAGTNYEQYFGPGTRLTVT.

The chain has TRBV10-3 and TRBJ2-7; 11 bases are shared with TRBD2. Germline V CDR1 and CDR2: ENHRY, SYGVKD. Trimming removed 4 bases from V and 2 bases from J; junction bases left unmatched: 1. The CDR3 is 14 residues long. The CDR3 sequence is CAISGLAGTYEQYF. The CDR3 nucleotides read TGTGCCATCAGTGGACTAGCGGGGACCTACGAGCAGTACTTC.

In its sample, this clonotype was seen many times. The chain recombines TRBV2 with TRBJ1-1; 8 bases map to TRBD1. The V segment lost 4 bases and the J segment 4 bases; nucleotides outside the gene matches: 5. The length of the CDR3 is 14 residues. Germline lookup yields CDR1 SNHLY and CDR2 FYNNEI. This chain's CDR3 is CASSVQGARTEAFF. CDR3 bases: TGTGCCAGCAGTGTCCAGGGGGCGCGCACTGAAGCTTTCTTT.

The rearrangement joins TRBV6-5 to TRBJ2-7; 8 nucleotides match TRBD1. CDR3 length: 16 amino acids. The germline V gene encodes CDR1 MNHEY and CDR2 SVGAGI. J gave up 0 bases and V 2 bases, and 6 bases lay outside the gene matches. Here the CDR3 DNA reads TGTGCCAGCAGTTACCGGGACAGGCAAAGCTCCTACGAGCAGTACTTC. As protein: CASSYRDRQSSYEQYF.

This chain joins TRBV12-3 or TRBV12-4 and TRBJ1-6; D perhaps matches TRBD1 (6 bases). V lost 6 bases, J lost 9 bases, and 15 bases lay in between. The CDR3 totals 14 residues. The CDR3 sequence: CASSLQGLGSPLHF. In DNA form, the CDR3 reads TGTGCCAGCAGCCTACAGGGCTTGGGTTCACCCCTCCACTTT.

This clonotype was recorded at least ten times. The genes are TRBV7-9 and TRBJ2-2, with D unresolved. From germline, CDR1 is SEHNR and CDR2 FQNEAQ (reference sequence). This CDR3 is 13 amino acids long. V gave up 3 bases and J gave up 4 bases, with 6 bases separating them. The CDR3 reads CASSLDGTGELFF. CDR3 coding DNA: TGTGCCAGCAGCTTGGACGGCACCGGGGAGCTGTTTTTT.

Only a few counts were recorded for this clonotype. The J gene is TRBJ1-5, the V gene TRBV3-1; D ambiguous. V lost 6 bases and J 5 bases, leaving 11 bases between the germline ends. This CDR3 comprises 13 residues. Germline CDR1 LGHDT, CDR2 YNNKEL (reference sequence). The CDR3 reads CASSPRPYQPQHF. Written as DNA, the CDR3 is TGTGCCAGCAGTCCACGACCTTATCAGCCCCAGCATTTT. The full variable domain, its missing parts supplied by reference TRBV3-1 and TRBJ1-5, is DTAVSQTPKYLVTQMGNDKSIKCEQNLGHDTMYWYKQDSKKFLKIMFSYNNKELIINETVPNRFSPKSPDKAHLNLHINSLELGDSAVYFCASSPRPYQPQHFGDGTRLSIL.

In its sample, this clonotype was seen a few times. This sequence joins TRBV30 and TRBJ1-1, with TRBD1 identical over 8 bases. Germline V gene sequence: CDR1 GTSNPN, CDR2 SVGIG (reference sequence). V shed 2 bases, J shed 6 bases, and the junction held 5 bases outside the gene matches. There are 13 residues in the CDR3. CDR3 residues: CAWSSTGGAEAFF. In DNA, the CDR3 is TGTGCCTGGAGTTCAACAGGGGGGGCTGAAGCTTTCTTT.

The chain carries TRBV6-1 and TRBJ1-4; no reliable D call. Trimming shortened V by 6 bases and J by 7 bases, and 21 bases separated the two germline ends. The CDR3 extends over 16 amino acids. Germline CDR1 reads MNHNS; CDR2 reads SASEGT. CDR3 sequence reads: CASSPGTATESEKLFF. CDR3 coding DNA: TGTGCCAGCAGCCCCGGAACAGCGACGGAGAGTGAAAAACTGTTTTTT.

This clonotype was seen at least ten times. The chain carries TRBV12-3 or TRBV12-4 and TRBJ1-1, with a possible D match to TRBD1 (5 bases). The V end lost 4 bases, the J end lost 1 base, and 13 bases lay between the germline ends. CDR3 size: 15 residues. CDR3 in amino acids: CASSYVGAGNTEAFF. In DNA form, the CDR3 reads TGTGCCAGCAGTTATGTTGGGGCCGGGAACACTGAAGCTTTCTTT.